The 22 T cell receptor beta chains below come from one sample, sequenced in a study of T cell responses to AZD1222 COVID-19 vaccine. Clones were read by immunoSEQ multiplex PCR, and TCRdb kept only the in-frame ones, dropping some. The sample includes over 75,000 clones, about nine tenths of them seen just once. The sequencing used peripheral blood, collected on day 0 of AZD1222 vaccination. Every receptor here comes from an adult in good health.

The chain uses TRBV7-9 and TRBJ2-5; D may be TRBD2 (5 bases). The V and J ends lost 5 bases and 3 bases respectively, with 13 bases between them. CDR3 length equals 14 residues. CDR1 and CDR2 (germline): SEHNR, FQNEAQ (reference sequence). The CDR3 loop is CASSRADGEETQYF. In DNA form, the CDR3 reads TGTGCCAGCAGCAGGGCGGACGGGGAAGAGACCCAGTACTTC.

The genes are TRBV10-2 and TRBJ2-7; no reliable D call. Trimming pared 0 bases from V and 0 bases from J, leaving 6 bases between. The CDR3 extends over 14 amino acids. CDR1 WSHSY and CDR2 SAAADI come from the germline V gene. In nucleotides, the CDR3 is TGCGCCAGCAGTGAGTCGTTTAACTCCTACGAGCAGTACTTC. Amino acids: CASSESFNSYEQYF.

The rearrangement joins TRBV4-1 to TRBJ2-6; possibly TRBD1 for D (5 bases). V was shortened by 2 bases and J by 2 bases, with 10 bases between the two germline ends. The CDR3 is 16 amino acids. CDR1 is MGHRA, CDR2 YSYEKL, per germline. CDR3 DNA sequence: TGCGCCAGCAGCCAACAGGGATCAGCTGGGGCCAACGTCCTGACTTTC. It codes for CASSQQGSAGANVLTF.

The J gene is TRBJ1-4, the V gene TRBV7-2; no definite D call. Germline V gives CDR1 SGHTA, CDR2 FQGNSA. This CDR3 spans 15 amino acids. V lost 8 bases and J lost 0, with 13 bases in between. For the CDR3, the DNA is TGTGCCAGCGGCCCCCTCAGGACAACTAATGAAAAACTGTTTTTT. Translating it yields CASGPLRTTNEKLFF.

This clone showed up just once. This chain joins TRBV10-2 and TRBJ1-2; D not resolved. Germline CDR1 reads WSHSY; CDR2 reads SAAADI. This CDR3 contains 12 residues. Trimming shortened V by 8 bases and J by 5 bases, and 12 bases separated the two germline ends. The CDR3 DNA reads TGCGCCAGCGGGGTCGGGGATTATGGCTACACCTTC. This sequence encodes CASGVGDYGYTF.

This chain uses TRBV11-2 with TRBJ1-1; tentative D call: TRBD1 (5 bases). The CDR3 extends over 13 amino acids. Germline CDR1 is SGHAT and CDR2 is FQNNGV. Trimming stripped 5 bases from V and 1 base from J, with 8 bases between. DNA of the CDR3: TGTGCCAGCAGCCGAGGGGAGAACACTGAAGCTTTCTTT. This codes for CASSRGENTEAFF.

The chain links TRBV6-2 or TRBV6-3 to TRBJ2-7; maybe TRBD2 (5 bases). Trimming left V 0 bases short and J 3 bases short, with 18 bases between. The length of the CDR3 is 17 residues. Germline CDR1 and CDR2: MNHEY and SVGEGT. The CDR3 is CASSYSIPALASYEQYF. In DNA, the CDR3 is TGTGCCAGCAGTTACTCGATACCCGCCCTAGCTAGCTACGAGCAGTACTTC.

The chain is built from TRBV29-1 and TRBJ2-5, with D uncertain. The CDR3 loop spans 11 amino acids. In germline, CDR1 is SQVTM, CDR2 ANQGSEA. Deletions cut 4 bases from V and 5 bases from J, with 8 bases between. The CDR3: CSVVMYETQYF. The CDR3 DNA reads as TGCAGCGTTGTCATGTATGAGACCCAGTACTTC. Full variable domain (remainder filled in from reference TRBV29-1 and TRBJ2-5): SAVISQKPSRDICQRGTSLTIQCQVDSQVTMMFWYRQQPGQSLTLIATANQGSEATYESGFVIDKFPISRPNLTFSTLTVSNMSPEDSSIYLCSVVMYETQYFGPGTRLLVL.

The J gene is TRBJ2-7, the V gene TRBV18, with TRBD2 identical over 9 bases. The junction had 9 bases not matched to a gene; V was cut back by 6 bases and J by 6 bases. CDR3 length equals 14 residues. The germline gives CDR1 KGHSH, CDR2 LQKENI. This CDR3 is CASSASGNHREQYF. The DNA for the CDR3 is TGTGCCAGCTCCGCTAGCGGGAATCACCGCGAGCAGTACTTC.

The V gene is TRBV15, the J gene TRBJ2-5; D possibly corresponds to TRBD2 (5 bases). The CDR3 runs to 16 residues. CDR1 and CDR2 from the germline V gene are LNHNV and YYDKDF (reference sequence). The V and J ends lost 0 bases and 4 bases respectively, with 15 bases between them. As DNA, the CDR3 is TGTGCCACCAGCAGAGACTCTTCCGAGGGCATAGAGACCCAGTACTTC. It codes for CATSRDSSEGIETQYF.

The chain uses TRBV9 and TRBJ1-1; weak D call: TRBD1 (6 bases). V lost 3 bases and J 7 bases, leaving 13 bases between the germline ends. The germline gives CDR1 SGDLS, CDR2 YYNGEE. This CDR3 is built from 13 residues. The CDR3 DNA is TGTGCCAGCAGCGAACAGGGTTGGGATGAAGCTTTCTTT. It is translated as CASSEQGWDEAFF.

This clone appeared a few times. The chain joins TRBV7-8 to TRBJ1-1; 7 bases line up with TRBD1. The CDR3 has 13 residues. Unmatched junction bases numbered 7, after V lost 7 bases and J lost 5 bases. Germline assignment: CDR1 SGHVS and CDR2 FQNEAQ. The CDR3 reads CASTRQGRTEAFF. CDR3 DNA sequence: TGTGCCAGCACCCGACAGGGTCGGACTGAAGCTTTCTTT.

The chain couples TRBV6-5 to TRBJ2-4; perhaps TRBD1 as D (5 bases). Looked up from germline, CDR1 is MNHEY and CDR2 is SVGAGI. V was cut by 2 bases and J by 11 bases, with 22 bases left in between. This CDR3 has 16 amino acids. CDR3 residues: CASSYGGAARNSVQYF. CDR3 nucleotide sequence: TGTGCCAGCAGTTACGGTGGGGCGGCGAGAAATTCGGTTCAGTACTTC.

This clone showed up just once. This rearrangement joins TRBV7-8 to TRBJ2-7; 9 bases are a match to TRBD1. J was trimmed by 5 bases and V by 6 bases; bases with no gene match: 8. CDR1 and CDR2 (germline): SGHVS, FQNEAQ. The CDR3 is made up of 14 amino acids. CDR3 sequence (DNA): TGTGCCAGCAGGGCGGGACAGGGAGTCCACGAGCAGTACTTC. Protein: CASRAGQGVHEQYF.

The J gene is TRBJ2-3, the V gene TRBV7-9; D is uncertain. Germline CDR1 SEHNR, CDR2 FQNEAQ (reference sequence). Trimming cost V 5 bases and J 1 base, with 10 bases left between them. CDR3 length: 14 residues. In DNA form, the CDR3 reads TGTGCCAGCAGCCCGGACGACGGCACAGATACGCAGTATTTT. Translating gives CASSPDDGTDTQYF.

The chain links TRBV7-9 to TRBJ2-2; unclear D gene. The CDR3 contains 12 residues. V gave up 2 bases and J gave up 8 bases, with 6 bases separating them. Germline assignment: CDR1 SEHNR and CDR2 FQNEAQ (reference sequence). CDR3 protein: CASSLFPGELFF. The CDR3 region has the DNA TGTGCCAGCAGCTTATTTCCAGGGGAGCTGTTTTTT.

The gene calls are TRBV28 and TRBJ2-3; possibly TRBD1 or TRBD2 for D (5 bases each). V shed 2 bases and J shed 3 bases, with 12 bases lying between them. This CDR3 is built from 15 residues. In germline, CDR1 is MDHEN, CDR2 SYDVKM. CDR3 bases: TGTGCCAGCAGTTTAGGGGGACGGATTACAGATACGCAGTATTTT. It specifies CASSLGGRITDTQYF.

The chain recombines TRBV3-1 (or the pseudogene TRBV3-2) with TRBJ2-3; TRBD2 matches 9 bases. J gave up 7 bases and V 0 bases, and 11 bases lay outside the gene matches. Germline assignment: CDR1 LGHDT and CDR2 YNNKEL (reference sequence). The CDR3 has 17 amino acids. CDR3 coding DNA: TGTGCCAGCAGCCAAGATATGTTAGCGGGAGCCTCAAATACGCAGTATTTT. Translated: CASSQDMLAGASNTQYF.

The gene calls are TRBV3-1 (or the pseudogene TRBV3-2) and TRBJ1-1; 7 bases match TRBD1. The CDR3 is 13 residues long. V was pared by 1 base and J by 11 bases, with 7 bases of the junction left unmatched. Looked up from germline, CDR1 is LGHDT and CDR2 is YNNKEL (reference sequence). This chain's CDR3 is CASSQGRTGWAFF. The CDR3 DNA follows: TGTGCCAGCAGCCAAGGCAGGACAGGATGGGCTTTCTTT.

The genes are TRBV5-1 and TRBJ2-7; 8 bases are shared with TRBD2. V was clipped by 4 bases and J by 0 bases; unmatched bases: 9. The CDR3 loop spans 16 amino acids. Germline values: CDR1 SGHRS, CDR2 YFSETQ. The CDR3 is CASSTGGALSSYEQYF. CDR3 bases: TGCGCCAGCAGCACCGGGGGGGCCCTGAGCTCCTACGAGCAGTACTTC.

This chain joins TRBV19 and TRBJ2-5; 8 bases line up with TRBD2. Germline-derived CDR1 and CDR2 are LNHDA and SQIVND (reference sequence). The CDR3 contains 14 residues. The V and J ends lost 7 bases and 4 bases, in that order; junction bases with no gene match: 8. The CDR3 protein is CASTGREGGETQYF. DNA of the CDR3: TGTGCCAGTACAGGACGGGAGGGAGGAGAGACCCAGTACTTC.

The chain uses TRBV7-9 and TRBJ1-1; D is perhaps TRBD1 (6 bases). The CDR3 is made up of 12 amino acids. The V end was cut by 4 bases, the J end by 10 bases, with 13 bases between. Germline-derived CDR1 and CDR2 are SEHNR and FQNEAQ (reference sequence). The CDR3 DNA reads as TGTGCCAGCAGCTCCAACAGGGCGGGAGCTTTCTTT. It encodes CASSSNRAGAFF.